Shown below are 22 T cell receptor beta chains from a single sample sequenced in a study of blood T cell repertoires in COVID-19. Assay: immunoSEQ multiplex PCR; the TCRdb copy retains only in-frame clones and omits some. The sample yields around 200,000 clones, around nine tenths seen once. The sample taken for sequencing was PBMCs or T cells enriched from blood (not recorded which). These TCRs come from a woman aged 18 to 35 who had recovered from COVID-19.

The gene calls are TRBV27 and TRBJ2-5, with 7 bases aligning to TRBD1. This CDR3 has 14 residues. J lost 5 bases, V lost 5 bases, and 8 bases had no gene match. Germline assignment: CDR1 MNHEY and CDR2 SMNVEV (reference sequence). The CDR3 DNA follows: TGTGCCAGCAGTCTCTACAGGGGCGGGGAGACCCAGTACTTC. Amino acid sequence: CASSLYRGGETQYF.

The chain joins TRBV15 to TRBJ1-2; 7 bases are shared with TRBD1. The CDR3 totals 15 residues. CDR1 and CDR2 (germline): LNHNV, YYDKDF (reference sequence). The V and J ends lost 4 bases and 4 bases, in that order; junction bases with no gene match: 9. The CDR3 sequence: CATSIRGQPAYGYTF. CDR3 DNA sequence: TGTGCCACCAGCATAAGGGGACAGCCCGCCTATGGCTACACCTTC.

The chain recombines TRBV11-2 with TRBJ2-1; 11 bases line up with TRBD1. Germline V gene lookup returns CDR1 SGHAT and CDR2 FQNNGV. This CDR3 has 16 amino acids. The V gene end was trimmed by 5 bases and the J gene end by 8 bases; junction bases not matched to a gene: 11. Here the CDR3 reads CASSRLLDRGLDEQFF. Written as DNA, the CDR3 is TGTGCCAGCAGCCGACTGCTGGACAGGGGGCTCGATGAGCAGTTCTTC.

The rearrangement links TRBV19 to TRBJ2-2, with D uncertain. Germline values: CDR1 LNHDA, CDR2 SQIVND (reference sequence). The CDR3 extends over 14 amino acids. The V and J ends lost 11 bases and 2 bases respectively, with 15 bases between them. The CDR3 sequence is CACRYRINTGELFF. The CDR3 bases are TGTGCCTGCAGGTACCGCATTAACACCGGGGAGCTGTTTTTT. The full variable domain, completed using reference TRBV19 and TRBJ2-2, is DGGITQSPKYLFRKEGQNVTLSCEQNLNHDAMYWYRQDPGQGLRLIYYSQIVNDFQKGDIAEGYSVSREKKESFPLTVTSAQKNPTAFYLCACRYRINTGELFFGEGSRLTVL.

This rearrangement joins TRBV5-1 to TRBJ1-1; D unclear. Germline CDR1 reads SGHRS; CDR2 reads YFSETQ. V was trimmed by 2 bases and J by 1 base, leaving 9 bases between them. This CDR3 contains 14 residues. The CDR3 nucleotides are TGCGCCAGCAGCTTAAGCGTCGAGAACACTGAAGCTTTCTTT. This codes for CASSLSVENTEAFF.

The V call is TRBV28, the J call TRBJ2-1; the D gene is possibly TRBD1 (6 bases). Per germline, CDR1 MDHEN and CDR2 SYDVKM. The CDR3 runs 14 residues. With 7 bases removed from V and 4 bases from J, the gap between germline ends came to 14 bases. In DNA, the CDR3 is TGTGCCAGCATTCAGGGGTCCCCATACAATGAGCAGTTCTTC. This sequence encodes CASIQGSPYNEQFF. The entire variable domain, with the rest obtained from reference TRBV28 and TRBJ2-1, is as follows: DVKVTQSSRYLVKRTGEKVFLECVQDMDHENMFWYRQDPGLGLRLIYFSYDVKMKEKGDIPEGYSVSREKKERFSLILESASTNQTSMYLCASIQGSPYNEQFFGPGTRLTVL.

V usage is TRBV4-1 and J usage is TRBJ1-4; D is undetermined. There are 13 residues in the CDR3. The germline V gene encodes CDR1 MGHRA and CDR2 YSYEKL. V lost 2 bases, J lost 11 bases, and 12 bases lay in between. Here the CDR3 reads CASSQYATEKLFF. CDR3 coding DNA: TGCGCCAGCAGCCAATACGCCACAGAGAAACTGTTTTTT.

The rearrangement uses TRBV3-1 (or the pseudogene TRBV3-2) and TRBJ1-5; D not certain. V dropped 4 bases and J dropped 0 bases, with 7 bases sitting between them. CDR3 size: 14 residues. Germline loops: CDR1 LGHDT, CDR2 YNNKEL (reference sequence). The CDR3 sequence: CASSPAHSNQPQHF. The CDR3 DNA is TGTGCCAGCAGCCCCGCACATAGCAATCAGCCCCAGCATTTT.

V is TRBV19 and J is TRBJ1-3; D gene unclear. The germline CDR1 and CDR2 sequences are LNHDA and SQIVND (reference sequence). The length of the CDR3 is 15 residues. The V end lost 5 bases, the J end lost 0 bases, and 11 bases lay between the germline ends. Here the CDR3 DNA reads TGTGCCAGTAGTGAGGGTTTCATCTCTGGAAACACCATATATTTT. Protein: CASSEGFISGNTIYF.

The chain uses TRBV5-1 and TRBJ2-2, with 10 bases that match TRBD2. Trimming removed 5 bases from V and 5 bases from J; junction bases left unmatched: 9. Per the germline V gene, CDR1 is SGHRS and CDR2 is YFSETQ. The CDR3 has 16 amino acids. Here the CDR3 reads CASRPIPLAGTGELFF. As DNA, the CDR3 is TGCGCCAGCAGACCCATCCCACTAGCGGGAACCGGGGAGCTGTTTTTT.

J is TRBJ1-5 and V is TRBV4-1; TRBD1 matches at 7 bases. This CDR3 comprises 21 residues. Unmatched junction bases numbered 18, after V lost 1 base and J lost 0 bases. Germline assignment: CDR1 MGHRA and CDR2 YSYEKL. The CDR3 sequence: CASSQAARGSLGDNSNQPQHF. The CDR3 DNA follows: TGCGCCAGCAGCCAAGCCGCCAGGGGGTCGCTGGGGGATAATAGCAATCAGCCCCAGCATTTT.

The chain has TRBV7-2 and TRBJ2-5, with a weak D call TRBD2 (7 bases). CDR1 and CDR2 from the germline V gene are SGHTA and FQGNSA. The CDR3 totals 15 residues. The V end was cut by 5 bases, the J end by 5 bases, with 18 bases between. CDR3 coding DNA: TGTGCCAGCAGCGTGTGGGAGGGGGAGAGCGAGACCCAGTACTTC. The encoded protein is CASSVWEGESETQYF.

This chain links TRBV28 with TRBJ1-1; D may be TRBD1 (6 bases). CDR1 MDHEN and CDR2 SYDVKM come from the germline V gene. V dropped 3 bases and J dropped 4 bases, with 12 bases sitting between them. This CDR3 comprises 14 residues. CDR3 residues: CASSFEGGGTEAFF. CDR3 sequence (DNA): TGTGCCAGCAGTTTTGAGGGGGGGGGCACTGAAGCTTTCTTT.

This sequence joins TRBV6-2 or TRBV6-3 and TRBJ2-7; D is unresolved. The CDR3 sequence is 15 residues long. Germline-derived CDR1 and CDR2 are MNHEY and SVGEGT. V lost 0 bases and J lost 0, with 9 bases in between. CDR3 region: CASSYSAESSYEQYF. The CDR3 nucleotides read TGTGCCAGCAGTTACTCCGCGGAGAGCTCCTACGAGCAGTACTTC.

The chain has TRBV4-2 and TRBJ2-1; the D is unclear. CDR3 length: 15 amino acids. The V end was cut by 4 bases, the J end by 3 bases, with 13 bases between. Germline V gives CDR1 LGHNA, CDR2 YNFKEQ. CDR3 region: CASSPTALGYNEQFF. For the CDR3, the DNA is TGTGCCAGCAGCCCAACGGCGCTAGGCTACAATGAGCAGTTCTTC.

This clone was seen once. V is TRBV7-2 and J is TRBJ1-6, with 7 nucleotides matching TRBD1. V lost 8 bases and J lost 0; bases outside the gene matches: 7. This CDR3 region has 16 residues. Per the germline V gene, CDR1 is SGHTA and CDR2 is FQGNSA. The CDR3 sequence: CASGTDASSYNSPLHF. DNA of the CDR3: TGTGCCAGCGGGACAGACGCGAGCTCCTATAATTCACCCCTCCACTTT.

The chain combines TRBV25-1 with TRBJ2-2, with TRBD2 matching over 11 bases. The CDR3 has 15 residues. Germline V CDR1 and CDR2: MGHDK, SYGVNS. The junction had 7 bases not matched to a gene; V was cut back by 6 bases and J by 7 bases. The CDR3 bases are TGTGCCAGCAGCGTAGCGGGAGGGTACCACGGGGAGCTGTTTTTT. Translation gives CASSVAGGYHGELFF. The whole variable domain, filled in from reference TRBV25-1 and TRBJ2-2, reads EADIYQTPRYLVIGTGKKITLECSQTMGHDKMYWYQQDPGMELHLIHYSYGVNSTEKGDLSSESTVSRIRTEHFPLTLESARPSHTSQYLCASSVAGGYHGELFFGEGSRLTVL.

The rearrangement joins TRBV5-4 to TRBJ2-5, with TRBD2 identical over 15 bases. Germline V gives CDR1 SGHNT, CDR2 YYREEE (reference sequence). The CDR3 loop spans 16 amino acids. V was clipped by 2 bases and J by 5 bases; unmatched bases: 4. CDR3 amino acids: CASSFGLAGGHETQYF. DNA for the CDR3: TGTGCCAGCAGCTTTGGACTAGCGGGAGGGCATGAGACCCAGTACTTC.

The chain joins TRBV27 to TRBJ2-3; 8 positions agree with TRBD2. The junction had 8 bases not matched to a gene; V was cut back by 1 base and J by 2 bases. Per germline, CDR1 MNHEY and CDR2 SMNVEV (reference sequence). CDR3 length: 17 amino acids. The CDR3 DNA sequence: TGTGCCAGCAGTTTATATCGGGAGGGCCGGGACACAGATACGCAGTATTTT. Its translation is CASSLYREGRDTDTQYF.

The chain has TRBV6-5 and TRBJ2-7, with D perhaps matching TRBD2 (6 bases). Germline values: CDR1 MNHEY, CDR2 SVGAGI. The CDR3 loop spans 11 amino acids. V was clipped by 7 bases and J by 5 bases, with 9 bases between them. The CDR3 region has the DNA TGTGCCAGCACCCGCGGGGACGAGCAGTACTTC. Its translation: CASTRGDEQYF.

The V gene is TRBV7-8, the J gene TRBJ1-4; D is uncertain. This CDR3 has 13 amino acids. The V gene lost 2 bases and the J gene lost 11 bases, with 12 bases spanning the gap. Germline CDR1 and CDR2: SGHVS and FQNEAQ. In DNA, the CDR3 is TGTGCCAGCAGCTTACCCCAGGTTGGGAAACTGTTTTTT. Its protein is CASSLPQVGKLFF. Using reference TRBV7-8 and TRBJ1-4 for the parts outside the CDR3, the full variable domain is GAGVSQSPRYKVAKRGQDVALRCDPISGHVSLFWYQQALGQGPEFLTYFQNEAQLDKSGLPSDRFFAERPEGSVSTLKIQRTQQEDSAVYLCASSLPQVGKLFFGSGTQLSVL.

V usage is TRBV19 and J usage is TRBJ2-7; TRBD1 matches 10 bases. Looked up from germline, CDR1 is LNHDA and CDR2 is SQIVND (reference sequence). J was trimmed by 3 bases and V by 5 bases; bases with no gene match: 4. This CDR3 is built from 14 residues. For the CDR3, the DNA is TGTGCCAGTAGTCCGCGGACAGGGGGCTACGAGCAGTACTTC. Translation: CASSPRTGGYEQYF.